This T cell receptor beta chain was profiled in a study of OX40 agonist ivuxolimab in advanced cancers. Looking at the study overall: Participants averaged approximately 65 years of age (range about 23 to 90) and were 82.7% male. The study's findings and limits: Among the lowest peripheral clonal expansion occurred in 0.1-3.0 mg/kg partial responders. With doses of 0.1 to 3.0 mg/kg, CD4+ and CD8+ blood T cells had undergone clonal expansion by week 6.

Samples were taken at baseline and on day 1 of cycles 4 and 7. The protocol was immunoSEQ multiplex PCR, while the TCRdb copy is restricted to in-frame clones and leaves out a portion. Among tens of thousands of clones listed, 85% to 90% were seen once. A note on this clone: Its antigen is still unknown.

This clonotype was obtained from an adult with an advanced solid tumor such as melanoma, head and neck, liver or kidney cancer. The source was CD4+ or CD8+ T cells sorted from blood, collected in a trial of the OX40 agonist ivuxolimab.

The CDR3 reads CASGREWEGIETQYF. As DNA, the CDR3 is TGTGCCAGCGGGCGGGAGTGGGAGGGAATCGAGACCCAGTACTTC. This chain links TRBV11-2 with TRBJ2-5, with 7 bases aligning to TRBD2. In germline, CDR1 is SGHAT, CDR2 FQNNGV. Unmatched junction bases numbered 14, after V lost 8 bases and J lost 5 bases. This CDR3 spans 15 amino acids.